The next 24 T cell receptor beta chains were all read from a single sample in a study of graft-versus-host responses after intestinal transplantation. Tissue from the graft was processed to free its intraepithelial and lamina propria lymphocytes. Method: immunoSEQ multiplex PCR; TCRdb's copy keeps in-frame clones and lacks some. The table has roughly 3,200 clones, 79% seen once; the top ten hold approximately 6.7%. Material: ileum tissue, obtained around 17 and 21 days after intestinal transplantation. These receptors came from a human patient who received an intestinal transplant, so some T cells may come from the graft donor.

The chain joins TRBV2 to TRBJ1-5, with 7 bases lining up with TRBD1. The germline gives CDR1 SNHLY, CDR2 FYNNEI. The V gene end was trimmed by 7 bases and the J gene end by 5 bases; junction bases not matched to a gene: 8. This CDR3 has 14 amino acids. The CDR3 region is CASKDRDLDQPQHF. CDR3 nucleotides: TGTGCCAGCAAAGACAGGGATTTGGATCAGCCCCAGCATTTT.

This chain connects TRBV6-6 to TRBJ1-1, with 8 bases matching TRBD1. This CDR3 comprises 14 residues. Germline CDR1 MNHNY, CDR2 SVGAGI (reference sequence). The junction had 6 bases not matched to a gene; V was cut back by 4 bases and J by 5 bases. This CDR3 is CASSWVTGGTEAFF. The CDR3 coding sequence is TGTGCCAGCAGTTGGGTAACAGGGGGGACTGAAGCTTTCTTT.

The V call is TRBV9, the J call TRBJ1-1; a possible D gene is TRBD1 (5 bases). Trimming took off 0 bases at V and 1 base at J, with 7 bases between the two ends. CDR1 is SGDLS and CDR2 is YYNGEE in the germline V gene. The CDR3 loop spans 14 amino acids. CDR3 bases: TGTGCCAGCAGCGTAGGGGGCGCGAACACTGAAGCTTTCTTT. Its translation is CASSVGGANTEAFF.

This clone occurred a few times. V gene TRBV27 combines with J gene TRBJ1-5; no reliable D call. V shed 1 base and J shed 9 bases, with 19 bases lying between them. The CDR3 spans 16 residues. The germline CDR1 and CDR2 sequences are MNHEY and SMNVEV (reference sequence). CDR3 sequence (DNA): TGTGCCAGCAGTTTATATGCCCTGGGCACACCACTGCCCCAGCATTTT. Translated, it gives CASSLYALGTPLPQHF.

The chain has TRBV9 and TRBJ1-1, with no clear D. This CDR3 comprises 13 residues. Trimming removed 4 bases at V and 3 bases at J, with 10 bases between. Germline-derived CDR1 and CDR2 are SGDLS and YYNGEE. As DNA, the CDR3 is TGTGCCAGCAGCCCCCGGTCTTACACTGAAGCTTTCTTT. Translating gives CASSPRSYTEAFF.

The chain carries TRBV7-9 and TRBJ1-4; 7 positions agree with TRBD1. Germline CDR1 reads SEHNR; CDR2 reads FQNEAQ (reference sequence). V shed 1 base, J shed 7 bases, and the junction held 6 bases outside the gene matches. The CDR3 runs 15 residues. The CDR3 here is CASSLVTGIGEKLFF. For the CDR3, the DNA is TGTGCCAGCAGCTTAGTGACAGGGATCGGTGAAAAACTGTTTTTT. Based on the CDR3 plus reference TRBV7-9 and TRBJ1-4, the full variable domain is DTGVSQNPRHKITKRGQNVTFRCDPISEHNRLYWYRQTLGQGPEFLTYFQNEAQLEKSRLLSDRFSAERPKGSFSTLEIQRTEQGDSAMYLCASSLVTGIGEKLFFGSGTQLSVL.

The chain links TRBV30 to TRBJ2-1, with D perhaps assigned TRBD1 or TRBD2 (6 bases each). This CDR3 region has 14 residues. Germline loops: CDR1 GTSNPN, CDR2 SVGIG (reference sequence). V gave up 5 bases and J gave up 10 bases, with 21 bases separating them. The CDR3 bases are TGTGCCTGGTTTCGTCGGGGGCTATCAATAGAGCAGTTCTTC. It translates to CAWFRRGLSIEQFF.

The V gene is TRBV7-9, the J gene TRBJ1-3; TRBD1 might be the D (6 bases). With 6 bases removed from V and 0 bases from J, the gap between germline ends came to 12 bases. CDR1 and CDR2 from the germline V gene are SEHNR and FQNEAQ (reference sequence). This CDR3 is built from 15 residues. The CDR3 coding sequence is TGTGCCAGCAGAATACAGGGACACTCTGGAAACACCATATATTTT. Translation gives CASRIQGHSGNTIYF.

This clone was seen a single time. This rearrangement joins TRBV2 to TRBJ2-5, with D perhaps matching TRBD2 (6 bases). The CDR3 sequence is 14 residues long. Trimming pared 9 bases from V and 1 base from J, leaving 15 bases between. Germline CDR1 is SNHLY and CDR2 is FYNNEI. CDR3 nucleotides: TGTGCCAGTCGTTATAGCGGTGCCCAAGAGACCCAGTACTTC. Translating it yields CASRYSGAQETQYF.

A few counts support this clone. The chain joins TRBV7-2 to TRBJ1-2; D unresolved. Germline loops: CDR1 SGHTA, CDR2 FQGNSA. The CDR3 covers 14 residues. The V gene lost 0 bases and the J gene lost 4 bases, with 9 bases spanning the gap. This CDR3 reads CASSLAWAGYGYTF. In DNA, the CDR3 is TGTGCCAGCAGCTTAGCCTGGGCGGGCTATGGCTACACCTTC.

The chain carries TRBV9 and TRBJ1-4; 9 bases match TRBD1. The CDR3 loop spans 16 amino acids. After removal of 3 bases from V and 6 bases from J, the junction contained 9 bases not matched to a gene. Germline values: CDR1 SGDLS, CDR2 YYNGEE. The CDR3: CASSAIPGQGDEKLFF. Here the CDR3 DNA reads TGTGCCAGCAGCGCCATCCCGGGACAGGGTGATGAAAAACTGTTTTTT. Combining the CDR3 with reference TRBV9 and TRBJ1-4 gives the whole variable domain DSGVTQTPKHLITATGQRVTLRCSPRSGDLSVYWYQQSLDQGLQFLIQYYNGEERAKGNILERFSAQQFPDLHSELNLSSLELGDSALYFCASSAIPGQGDEKLFFGSGTQLSVL.

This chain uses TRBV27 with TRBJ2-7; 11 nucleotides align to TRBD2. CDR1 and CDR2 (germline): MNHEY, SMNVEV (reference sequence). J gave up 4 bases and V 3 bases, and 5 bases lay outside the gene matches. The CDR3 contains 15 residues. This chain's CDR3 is CASSFGTSGAYEQYF. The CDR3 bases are TGTGCCAGCAGTTTTGGGACTAGCGGAGCGTACGAGCAGTACTTC.

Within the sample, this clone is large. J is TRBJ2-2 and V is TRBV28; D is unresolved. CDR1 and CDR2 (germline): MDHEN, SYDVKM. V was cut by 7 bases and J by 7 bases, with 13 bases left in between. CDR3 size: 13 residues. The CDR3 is CASIDRQIGELFF. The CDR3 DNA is TGTGCCAGCATTGATAGGCAGATCGGGGAGCTGTTTTTT.

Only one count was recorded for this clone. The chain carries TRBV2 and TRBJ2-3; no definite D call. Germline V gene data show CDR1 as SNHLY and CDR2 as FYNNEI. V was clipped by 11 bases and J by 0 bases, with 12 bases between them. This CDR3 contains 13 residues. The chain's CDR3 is CASWPSSTDTQYF. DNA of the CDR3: TGTGCCTCCTGGCCTTCTAGCACAGATACGCAGTATTTT.

The CDR3 DNA reads TGTGCCAGCAGGGTACCGGGACACAGCACCGGGGAGCTGTTTTTT. The encoded protein is CASRVPGHSTGELFF. The V gene is TRBV7-9, the J gene TRBJ2-2, with TRBD1 as a possible D gene (6 bases). Germline V gives CDR1 SEHNR, CDR2 FQNEAQ (reference sequence). The CDR3 runs to 15 residues. Trimming cost V 6 bases and J 4 bases, with 15 bases left between them.

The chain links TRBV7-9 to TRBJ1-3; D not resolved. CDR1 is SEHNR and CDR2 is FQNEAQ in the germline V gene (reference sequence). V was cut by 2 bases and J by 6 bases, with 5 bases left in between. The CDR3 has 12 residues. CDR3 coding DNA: TGTGCCAGCAGCTTACGCTTAAACACCATATATTTT. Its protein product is CASSLRLNTIYF.

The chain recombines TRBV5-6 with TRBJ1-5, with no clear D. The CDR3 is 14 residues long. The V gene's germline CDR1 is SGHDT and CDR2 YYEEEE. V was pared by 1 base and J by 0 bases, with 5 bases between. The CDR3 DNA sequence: TGTGCCAGCAGCTTGTTTAATAGCAATCAGCCCCAGCATTTT. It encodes CASSLFNSNQPQHF.

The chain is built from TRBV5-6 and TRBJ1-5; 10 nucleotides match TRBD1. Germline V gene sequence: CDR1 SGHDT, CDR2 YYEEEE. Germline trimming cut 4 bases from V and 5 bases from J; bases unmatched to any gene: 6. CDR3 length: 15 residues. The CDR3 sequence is CASSLWTGGDQPQHF. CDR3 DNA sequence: TGTGCCAGCAGCCTTTGGACAGGGGGGGATCAGCCCCAGCATTTT.

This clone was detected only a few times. In DNA, the CDR3 is TGTGCCAGCAGGGCCGGGACGGCGGCCGAGCAGTACTTC. Protein: CASRAGTAAEQYF. V is TRBV6-1 and J is TRBJ2-7, with D tentatively TRBD1 or TRBD2 (5 bases each). The CDR3 length is 13 residues. Trimming pared 6 bases from V and 6 bases from J, leaving 15 bases between. CDR1 and CDR2 from the germline V gene are MNHNS and SASEGT.

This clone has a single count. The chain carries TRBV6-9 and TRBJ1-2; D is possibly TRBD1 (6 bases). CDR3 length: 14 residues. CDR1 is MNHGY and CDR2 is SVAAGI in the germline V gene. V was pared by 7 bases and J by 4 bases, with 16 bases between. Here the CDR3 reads CASNPPGELYGYTF. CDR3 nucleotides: TGTGCCAGCAATCCTCCAGGGGAACTCTATGGCTACACCTTC.

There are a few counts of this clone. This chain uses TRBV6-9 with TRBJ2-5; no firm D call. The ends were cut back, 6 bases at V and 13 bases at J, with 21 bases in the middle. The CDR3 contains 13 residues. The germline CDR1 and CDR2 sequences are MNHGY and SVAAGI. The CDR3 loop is CASRPIPAASPYF. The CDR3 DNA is TGTGCCAGCAGACCCATTCCGGCGGCCTCCCCGTACTTC.

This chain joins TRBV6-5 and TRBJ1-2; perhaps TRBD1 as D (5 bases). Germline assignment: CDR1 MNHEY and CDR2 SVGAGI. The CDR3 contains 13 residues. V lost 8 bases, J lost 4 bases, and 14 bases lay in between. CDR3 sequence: CASAGGVGYGYTF. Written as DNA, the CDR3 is TGTGCCAGCGCAGGAGGGGTGGGCTATGGCTACACCTTC.

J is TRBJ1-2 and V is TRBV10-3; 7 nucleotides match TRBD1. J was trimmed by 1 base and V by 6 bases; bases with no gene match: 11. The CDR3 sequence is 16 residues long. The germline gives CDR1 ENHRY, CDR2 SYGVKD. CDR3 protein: CAIRRGTEKINYGYTF. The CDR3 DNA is TGTGCCATCAGAAGAGGGACAGAAAAAATTAACTATGGCTACACCTTC.

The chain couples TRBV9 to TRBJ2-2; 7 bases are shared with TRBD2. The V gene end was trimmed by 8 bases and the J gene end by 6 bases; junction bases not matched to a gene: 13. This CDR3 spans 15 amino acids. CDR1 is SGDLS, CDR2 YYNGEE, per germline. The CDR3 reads CASSLGGGWSGELFF. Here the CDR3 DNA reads TGTGCCAGTTCCCTTGGGGGGGGTTGGTCCGGGGAGCTGTTTTTT. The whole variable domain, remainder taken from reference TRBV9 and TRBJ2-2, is DSGVTQTPKHLITATGQRVTLRCSPRSGDLSVYWYQQSLDQGLQFLIQYYNGEERAKGNILERFSAQQFPDLHSELNLSSLELGDSALYFCASSLGGGWSGELFFGEGSRLTVL.